Below, 18 T cell receptor beta chains from the same sample are listed, as sequenced in a study of T cell changes during pregnancy in multiple sclerosis (dated by TCRdb to between 2018 and 2020). The library was made by the immunoSEQ multiplex PCR assay. TCRdb mirrors the immuneACCESS table, restricted to in-frame sequences. Some clones are absent from its copies; in checked studies, under half trace to an unresolved V gene, and the reason for the others is unknown. Here the sample has 85,000 to 120,000 clones; 92% occur a single time. Roughly 1.5% of the sample belongs to the ten largest clones. The sample consisted of peripheral blood, taken after pregnancy. These receptors all stem from a female donor with multiple sclerosis, enrolled in a pregnancy study.

V usage is TRBV5-4 and J usage is TRBJ2-5; the D is unclear. Germline V gene sequence: CDR1 SGHNT, CDR2 YYREEE (reference sequence). This CDR3 comprises 12 residues. The V gene lost 5 bases and the J gene lost 4 bases, with 9 bases spanning the gap. The CDR3 is CASSSLRETQYF. The CDR3 nucleotides read TGTGCCAGCAGTTCCCTCCGAGAGACCCAGTACTTC.

This clone was detected once. The CDR3: CASSRSHTTPVYGYTF. The CDR3 coding sequence is TGTGCCAGCAGCCGATCTCACACGACACCTGTATATGGCTACACCTTC. V and J are TRBV5-4 and TRBJ1-2; D remains unclear. The germline gives CDR1 SGHNT, CDR2 YYREEE (reference sequence). The length of the CDR3 is 16 residues. Trimming pared 4 bases from V and 5 bases from J, leaving 21 bases between. Full variable domain (remainder filled in from reference TRBV5-4 and TRBJ1-2): ETGVTQSPTHLIKTRGQQVTLRCSSQSGHNTVSWYQQALGQGPQFIFQYYREEENGRGNFPPRFSGLQFPNYSSELNVNALELDDSALYLCASSRSHTTPVYGYTFGSGTRLTVV.

This chain joins TRBV7-9 and TRBJ2-7; 11 bases map to TRBD2. This CDR3 has 17 amino acids. Germline values: CDR1 SEHNR, CDR2 FQNEAQ (reference sequence). J lost 0 bases, V lost 5 bases, and 9 bases had no gene match. The CDR3: CASSPTSGGLNSYEQYF. Written as DNA, the CDR3 is TGTGCCAGCAGCCCTACTAGCGGGGGTTTAAACTCCTACGAGCAGTACTTC.

The chain carries TRBV18 and TRBJ2-2, with D possibly TRBD1 on 5 matching bases. V was shortened by 0 bases and J by 3 bases, with 14 bases between the two germline ends. CDR3 length equals 17 residues. Germline V lookup: CDR1 KGHSH, CDR2 LQKENI. The CDR3 here is CASSPPIGASDTGELFF. Written as DNA, the CDR3 is TGTGCCAGCTCACCACCGATAGGGGCGAGCGACACCGGGGAGCTGTTTTTT.

This chain joins TRBV5-4 and TRBJ2-5; 7 bases match TRBD2. Germline lookup yields CDR1 SGHNT and CDR2 YYREEE (reference sequence). The CDR3 contains 14 residues. The trim removed 3 bases at V and 3 bases at J, leaving 5 bases unmatched. This chain's CDR3 is CASSSEAGEETQYF. In DNA, the CDR3 is TGTGCCAGCAGCTCGGAGGCGGGAGAAGAGACCCAGTACTTC.

This chain connects TRBV9 to TRBJ1-4; perhaps TRBD1 as D (6 bases). The CDR3 runs to 15 residues. Trimming stripped 6 bases from V and 7 bases from J, with 19 bases between. Germline CDR1 and CDR2: SGDLS and YYNGEE. The CDR3 loop is CASTPRGGGGEKLFF. CDR3 coding DNA: TGTGCCAGCACCCCGAGGGGGGGCGGGGGTGAAAAACTGTTTTTT. The entire variable domain, with the rest obtained from reference TRBV9 and TRBJ1-4, is as follows: DSGVTQTPKHLITATGQRVTLRCSPRSGDLSVYWYQQSLDQGLQFLIQYYNGEERAKGNILERFSAQQFPDLHSELNLSSLELGDSALYFCASTPRGGGGEKLFFGSGTQLSVL.

The chain is built from TRBV7-3 and TRBJ2-2; 7 bases are a match to TRBD2. V lost 8 bases and J lost 5; bases outside the gene matches: 8. CDR3 length equals 14 residues. Germline CDR1 is SGHTA and CDR2 is FQGTGA. The CDR3 DNA is TGTGCCAGCCGCCCGGCGGGAGAAACCGGGGAGCTGTTTTTT. It yields the protein CASRPAGETGELFF.

The chain uses TRBV2 and TRBJ1-4; 10 nucleotides agree with TRBD1. CDR1 and CDR2 (germline): SNHLY, FYNNEI. CDR3 length equals 14 residues. V shed 7 bases, J shed 8 bases, and the junction held 7 bases outside the gene matches. CDR3 amino acids: CASNAGTGEEKLFF. The CDR3 region has the DNA TGTGCCAGCAACGCCGGGACAGGGGAAGAAAAACTGTTTTTT.

This chain links TRBV5-1 with TRBJ2-7; a weak D match, TRBD1 (6 bases). V gave up 0 bases and J gave up 4 bases, with 8 bases separating them. In germline, CDR1 is SGHRS, CDR2 YFSETQ. The length of the CDR3 is 13 residues. CDR3 loop: CASSLGQEYEQYF. The DNA for the CDR3 is TGCGCCAGCAGCTTGGGACAGGAGTACGAGCAGTACTTC.

The V call is TRBV28, the J call TRBJ1-2; TRBD1 agrees at 10 bases. This CDR3 spans 15 amino acids. In germline, CDR1 is MDHEN, CDR2 SYDVKM. Trimming cost V 3 bases and J 5 bases; bases outside gene matches: 6. The CDR3 loop reads CASSLGTGVGYGYTF. Here the CDR3 DNA reads TGTGCCAGCAGTTTGGGGACAGGGGTTGGATATGGCTACACCTTC.

The chain has TRBV5-4 and TRBJ1-2, with 8 bases lining up with TRBD1. The CDR3 totals 16 residues. Germline values: CDR1 SGHNT, CDR2 YYREEE (reference sequence). The junction had 17 bases not matched to a gene; V was cut back by 3 bases and J by 10 bases. As DNA, the CDR3 is TGTGCCAGCAGCTCTTTCCCTGCCGACAGGGGAGACGCCTACACCTTC. Protein product: CASSSFPADRGDAYTF.

The rearrangement joins TRBV5-1 to TRBJ1-5; the match to TRBD1 covers 7 bases. The length of the CDR3 is 15 residues. Germline-derived CDR1 and CDR2 are SGHRS and YFSETQ. Trimming took 0 bases from V and 5 from J; bases not matched to a gene: 5. The CDR3 spells CASSLEGQVHQPQHF. For the CDR3, the DNA is TGCGCCAGCAGCTTGGAAGGACAGGTCCATCAGCCCCAGCATTTT.

The J gene is TRBJ1-5, the V gene TRBV2; D gene unclear. Germline-derived CDR1 and CDR2 are SNHLY and FYNNEI. This CDR3 contains 12 residues. V was clipped by 4 bases and J by 5 bases, with 6 bases between them. This CDR3 is CASSGSDQPQHF. In nucleotides, the CDR3 is TGTGCCAGCAGTGGGTCGGATCAGCCCCAGCATTTT.

This chain connects TRBV9 to TRBJ1-6; 8 nucleotides line up with TRBD1. V gave up 4 bases and J gave up 10 bases; unmatched junction bases: 4. The CDR3 has 13 residues. Germline CDR1 and CDR2: SGDLS and YYNGEE. CDR3 coding DNA: TGTGCCAGCAGCCAGGGGGCCGGGTCACCCCTCCACTTT. Residues: CASSQGAGSPLHF.

This chain uses TRBV5-4 with TRBJ2-1, with 11 nucleotides matching TRBD2. Germline CDR1 is SGHNT and CDR2 is YYREEE (reference sequence). V dropped 1 base and J dropped 4; count of bases not matched to a gene: 7. There are 17 residues in the CDR3. The DNA for the CDR3 is TGTGCCAGCAGCTTGCCCTGGACTAGCGGGCGTTACAATGAGCAGTTCTTC. It is translated as CASSLPWTSGRYNEQFF.

The chain recombines TRBV5-1 with TRBJ2-2, with TRBD2 as a possible D gene (6 bases). Germline V gives CDR1 SGHRS, CDR2 YFSETQ. Trimming took 1 base from V and 5 from J, leaving 18 bases between them. CDR3 size: 17 residues. CDR3 sequence: CASSLRLASAETGELFF. CDR3 coding DNA: TGCGCCAGCAGCTTGAGATTAGCTAGCGCGGAAACCGGGGAGCTGTTTTTT.

The chain joins TRBV10-3 to TRBJ1-1; 9 nucleotides line up with TRBD1. The junction had 4 bases not matched to a gene; V was cut back by 10 bases and J by 1 base. The CDR3 spans 13 residues. Per the germline V gene, CDR1 is ENHRY and CDR2 is SYGVKD. This chain's CDR3 is CATTGGPNTEAFF. CDR3 bases: TGTGCCACTACAGGGGGCCCGAACACTGAAGCTTTCTTT.

The V gene is TRBV5-1, the J gene TRBJ2-7, with no clear D. The length of the CDR3 is 12 residues. Trimming cost V 3 bases and J 6 bases, with 10 bases left between them. Germline V gives CDR1 SGHRS, CDR2 YFSETQ. CDR3 amino acids: CASSSSQFEQYF. The DNA of the CDR3 is TGCGCCAGCAGCTCATCCCAGTTCGAGCAGTACTTC.